The rows below give T cell receptor beta chains drawn from one sample of a study of blood T cell repertoires in COVID-19. Assay: immunoSEQ multiplex PCR; the TCRdb copy retains only in-frame clones and omits some. The repertoire holds approximately 280,000 clones, with 75% to 90% as singletons. What was sequenced was peripheral blood. The source is a middle-aged man with acute or convalescent COVID-19. Both conserved end residues are part of each CDR3. Clone sizes are given selectively: once, few, many, or a class where the clone is expanded.

clone_size | cdr3_length | v_call | cdr3_aa
- | 15 | TRBV4-2 | CASSQERQLSGELFF
- | 18 | TRBV11-2 | CASSWAVTGYKGTDTQYF
- | 14 | TRBV18 | CASSPTGWDSPLHF
- | 14 | TRBV6-5 | CASIGGKGYNEQFF
- | 14 | TRBV6-5 | CASSLGTGGQTQYF
- | 15 | TRBV7-9 | CASSSRAGDSYEQYF
- | 20 | TRBV10-3 | CAISSTPGTGDLSGANVLTF
- | 14 | TRBV28 | CASSTGYVSYEQYF
- | 15 | TRBV14 | CASSQELADTDTQYF
- | 14 | TRBV2 | CASSQGEVWQPQHF
- | 17 | TRBV6-1 | CASSEAVRQGLSQPQHF
few | 14 | TRBV5-4 | CASSVGTDGYGYTF
- | 14 | TRBV14 | CASSQARGGSPLHF
- | 14 | TRBV4-2 | CASSQARFGNTIYF
- | 15 | TRBV2 | CASSLMTGNNEKLFF
- | 14 | TRBV28 | CASSFGAGVREQYF
- | 14 | TRBV5-6 | CASSSLQGFTEAFF
- | 13 | TRBV15 | CATSGTGNTEAFF
- | 15 | TRBV5-1 | CASSLTGTLNTEAFF
few | 17 | TRBV23-1 | CASSQSSKVEGNQPQHF
- | 14 | TRBV11-2 | CASSATTGGIRAFF
- | 15 | TRBV7-9 | CASSPGTGVFYEQYF
- | 13 | TRBV25-1 | CASRQGARVEAFF
- | 12 | TRBV19 | CASSIGEEPQHF
- | 16 | TRBV21-1 | CASPKGTFSSGNTIYF
- | 16 | TRBV19 | CASADRKREANYGYTF
- | 17 | TRBV27 | CASFPRGRTGGRNEQYF
once | 14 | TRBV7-9 | CASSLVDRGGEQYF
few | 15 | TRBV9 | CASTSPPGQPHGYTF
- | 16 | TRBV19 | CASSTSGTGFTDEQFF
- | 15 | TRBV11-2 | CASSSMGASNYGYTF
- | 15 | TRBV24-1 | CATIPPRSSNQPQHF
- | 15 | TRBV6-5 | CASSTLAGATDTQYF
- | 14 | TRBV5-4 | CASSPEATYYEQYF
- | 15 | TRBV6-5 | CASRPASGGNTEAFF
- | 17 | TRBV5-1 | CASSYFGTPANTGELFF
- | 14 | TRBV2 | CASRRDRAADTQYF
- | 15 | TRBV5-6 | CASSLYGSGYQPQHF
- | 11 | TRBV30 | CAWSVGGGAFF
once | 15 | TRBV24-1 | CATAPLAGGTDTQYF
once | 17 | TRBV19 | CASSIGQGFSGANVLTF
- | 17 | TRBV24-1 | CATSDIRAGDITGELFF
- | 14 | TRBV19 | CASSPTGQGDGYTF
- | 13 | TRBV11-2 | CASSSPQSPLKTF
- | 13 | TRBV6-5 | CASSRLPDTEAFF
few | 18 | TRBV18 | CASSPRVGGQGGFSPLHF
- | 12 | TRBV6-5 | CASSPTGIGYTF
- | 18 | TRBV28 | CASSRRDSRPYSNQPQHF
- | 16 | TRBV5-1 | CASSLEGQGGNQPQHF
- | 13 | TRBV29-1 | CSARASDNQPQHF
- | 13 | TRBV9 | CASSPTGGTEAFF
- | 15 | TRBV27 | CASSSQYRGDYGYTF
- | 14 | TRBV5-4 | CASSLVPANEKLFF